This is a list of T cell receptor beta chains from one sample in a study of OX40 agonist ivuxolimab in advanced cancers. The table came from immunoSEQ multiplex PCR; TCRdb's copy has only in-frame clones and leaves some out. The sample includes under 70,000 clones, around 89% of them seen just once. The source material was CD4+ or CD8+ T cells sorted from blood, sampled in a trial of the OX40 agonist ivuxolimab. The receptors derive from an adult with an advanced solid tumor such as melanoma, head and neck, liver or kidney cancer. CDR3s include the opening cysteine and the closing phenylalanine or tryptophan. A D gene is named only where the DNA matches it firmly. Size is omitted from some rows. Given values are once, few, many or a class for expanded clones.

>TRBJ2-7|TRBV4-1|-|12|-
TGCGCCAGCAGCCACTCTTCAGGCGAGCAGTACTTC
CASSHSSGEQYF
>TRBJ1-2|TRBV6-1|-|13|-
TGTGCCAGCAGCCTGGGGCCCAACTATGGCTACACCTTC
CASSLGPNYGYTF
>TRBJ1-5|TRBV18|-|15|-
TGTGCCAGCTCACCCACCTCATCGAACAATCAGCCCCAGCATTTT
CASSPTSSNNQPQHF
>TRBJ2-5|TRBV7-9|-|15|-
TGTGCCAGCAGCTTGGGTCATAGGCCCCAAGAGACCCAGTACTTC
CASSLGHRPQETQYF
>TRBJ2-5|TRBV29-1|-|12|-
TGCAGCGCCAGACACGTAGAAGAGACCCAGTACTTC
CSARHVEETQYF
>TRBJ2-7|TRBV25-1|-|13|TRBD2
TGTGCCAGCAGCCCCGGGGGGGTGTACGAGCAGTACTTC
CASSPGGVYEQYF
>TRBJ2-7|TRBV10-1|once|18|TRBD1
TGCGCCAGCAGCGCGAGCACTTCGGGCAGGGGGTCCTCCTACGAGCAGTACTTC
CASSASTSGRGSSYEQYF
>TRBJ1-1|TRBV19|-|14|-
TGTGCCAGTAGGATAGACAGAGAGTACACTGAAGCTTTCTTT
CASRIDREYTEAFF
>TRBJ2-7|TRBV6-5|-|14|TRBD1
TGTGCCAGCAGCCGACAGGGGTCGACCTACGAGCAGTACTTC
CASSRQGSTYEQYF
>TRBJ2-5|TRBV21-1|-|18|-
TGTGCCAGCAGCGCACAGGGGGCAGAGGGTATGAGTGAAGAGACCCAGTACTTC
CASSAQGAEGMSEETQYF
>TRBJ1-1|TRBV5-6|-|18|-
TGTGCCAGCAGCATCCCGGACGGGGCGAGTGGGATGAACACTGAAGCTTTCTTT
CASSIPDGASGMNTEAFF
>TRBJ1-1|TRBV27|-|15|TRBD1
TGTGCCAGCAGTCGCGGGACAGGGGGTAGATCTGAAGCTTTCTTT
CASSRGTGGRSEAFF
>TRBJ1-1|TRBV19|once|16|TRBD1
TGTGCCAGTAGTACTACCAACCTGGGACAGGGGGCGAGGGCTTTCTTT
CASSTTNLGQGARAFF
>TRBJ2-5|TRBV9|once|16|-
TGTGCCAGCAGCGTAGGTGGGATGGACGGTCGGGAGACCCAGTACTTC
CASSVGGMDGRETQYF
>TRBJ2-7|TRBV19|once|14|-
TGTGCCAGTAGTATAGCAACGGGAATCTACGAGCAGTACTTC
CASSIATGIYEQYF
>TRBJ1-2|TRBV29-1|-|15|-
TGCAGCGTTGACACCGGGACAAGCCTAGGCTATGGCTACACCTTC
CSVDTGTSLGYGYTF
>TRBJ2-5|TRBV15|-|15|TRBD2
TGTGCCACCAGCGTACTAGCGGGAGGAAGGGAGACCCAGTACTTC
CATSVLAGGRETQYF
>TRBJ2-3|TRBV19|-|14|-
TGTGCCAGTAGTATGGCCCTTAGCACAGATACGCAGTATTTT
CASSMALSTDTQYF
>TRBJ2-7|TRBV6-5|-|13|-
TGTGCCAGCAGTCCGGCAGTCGGGCGCGAGCAGTACTTC
CASSPAVGREQYF
>TRBJ2-6|TRBV29-1|few|15|-
TGCAGCGTAGTAGGAAAGGGCTCTGGGGCCAACGTCCTGACTTTC
CSVVGKGSGANVLTF
>TRBJ2-7|TRBV5-6|-|14|TRBD1
TGTGCCAGCAGCTGGACAGGGAACCCTTGGGAGCAGTACTTC
CASSWTGNPWEQYF